The T cell receptor beta chain described here comes from a study of blood T cell repertoires in COVID-19. Looking at the study overall: Sites in the United States, Italy and Spain provided acute and convalescent COVID-19 samples. In each case, the material was cDNA or gDNA derived from T cells, B-cell-depleted T cells, or PBMCs.

Study processing details: Amplification of reference gene primers provided the estimated nucleated cell counts. TCRdb keeps only in-frame clones here, not all; method: immunoSEQ multiplex PCR. V and J calls and clone size follow that table, whereas D and trimming were derived from the DNA. The sample has 200,000 or so clones, over 75% seen once; the top ten hold approximately 5%. On this clone: The same CDR3 arises from other DNA sequences in this sample as well.

The clonotype comes from a human donor in a cohort sampled during active COVID-19. The sequenced material came from peripheral blood.

The CDR3 region has the DNA TGTGCCAGCTCACCTAGGGGGAACACTGAAGCTTTCTTT. It encodes CASSPRGNTEAFF. This sequence joins TRBV18 and TRBJ1-1, with D possibly being TRBD1 (5 bases). The CDR3 has 13 residues. Germline V gene sequence: CDR1 KGHSH, CDR2 LQKENI. V was trimmed by 3 bases and J by 1 base, leaving 6 bases between them. Variable domain in full (rest from reference TRBV18 and TRBJ1-1): NAGVMQNPRHLVRRRGQEARLRCSPMKGHSHVYWYRQLPEEGLKFMVYLQKENIIDESGMPKERFSAEFPKEGPSILRIQQVVRGDSAAYFCASSPRGNTEAFFGQGTRLTVV.